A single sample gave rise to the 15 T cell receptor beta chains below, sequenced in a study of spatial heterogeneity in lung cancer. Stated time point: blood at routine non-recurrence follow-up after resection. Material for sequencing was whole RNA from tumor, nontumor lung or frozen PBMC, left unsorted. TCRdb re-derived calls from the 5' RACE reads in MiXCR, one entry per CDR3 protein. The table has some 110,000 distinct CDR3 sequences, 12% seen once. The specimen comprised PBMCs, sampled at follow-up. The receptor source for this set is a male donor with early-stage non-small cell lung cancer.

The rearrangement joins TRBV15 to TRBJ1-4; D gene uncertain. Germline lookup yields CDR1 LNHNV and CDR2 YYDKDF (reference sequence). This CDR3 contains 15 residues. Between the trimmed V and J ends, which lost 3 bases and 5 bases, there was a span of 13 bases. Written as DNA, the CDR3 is TGTGCCACCAGCAGGCTCGTTGCCCCAAATGAAAAACTGTTTTTT. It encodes CATSRLVAPNEKLFF.

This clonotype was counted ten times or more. The CDR3 bases are TGTGCCAGCAGCCCAGACAGGGGGCGAGAGACCCAGTACTTC. This codes for CASSPDRGRETQYF. This chain uses TRBV5-5 with TRBJ2-5, with 10 nucleotides matching TRBD1. With V trimmed by 4 bases and J by 4 bases, 4 bases remained unmatched. The V gene's germline CDR1 is SGHKS and CDR2 YYEKEE (reference sequence). The CDR3 has 14 residues.

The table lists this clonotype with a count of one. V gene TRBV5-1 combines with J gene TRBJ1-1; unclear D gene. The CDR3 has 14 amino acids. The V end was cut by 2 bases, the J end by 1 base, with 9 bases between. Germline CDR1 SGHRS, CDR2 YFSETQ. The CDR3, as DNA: TGCGCCAGCAGCTTTTGGGGAGGGAACACTGAAGCTTTCTTT. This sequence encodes CASSFWGGNTEAFF.

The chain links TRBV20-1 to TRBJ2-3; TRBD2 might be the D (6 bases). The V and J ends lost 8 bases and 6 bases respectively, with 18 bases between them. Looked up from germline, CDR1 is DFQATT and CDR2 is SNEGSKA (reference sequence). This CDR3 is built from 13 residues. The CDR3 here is CSSPGLMMDTQYF. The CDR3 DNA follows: TGCAGTTCTCCGGGACTGATGATGGATACGCAGTATTTT.

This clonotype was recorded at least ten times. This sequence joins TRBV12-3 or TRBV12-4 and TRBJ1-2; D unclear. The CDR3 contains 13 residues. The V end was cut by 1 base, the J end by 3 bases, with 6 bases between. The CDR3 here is CASSLDSDYGYTF. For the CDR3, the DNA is TGTGCCAGCAGTTTAGACAGTGACTATGGCTACACCTTC.

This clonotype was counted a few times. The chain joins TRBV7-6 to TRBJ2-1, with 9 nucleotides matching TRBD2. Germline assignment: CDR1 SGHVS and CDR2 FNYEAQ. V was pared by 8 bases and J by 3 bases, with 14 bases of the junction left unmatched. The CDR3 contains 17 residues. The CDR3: CASGRELGLALYNEQFF. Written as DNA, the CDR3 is TGTGCCAGCGGACGAGAACTGGGACTAGCTCTCTACAATGAGCAGTTCTTC.

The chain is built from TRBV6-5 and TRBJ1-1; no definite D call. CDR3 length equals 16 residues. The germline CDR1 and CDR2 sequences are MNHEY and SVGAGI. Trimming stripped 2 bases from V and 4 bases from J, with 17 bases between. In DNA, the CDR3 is TGTGCCAGCAGTTACGAGGCAGTGGGCGTTAGCACTGAAGCTTTCTTT. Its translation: CASSYEAVGVSTEAFF.

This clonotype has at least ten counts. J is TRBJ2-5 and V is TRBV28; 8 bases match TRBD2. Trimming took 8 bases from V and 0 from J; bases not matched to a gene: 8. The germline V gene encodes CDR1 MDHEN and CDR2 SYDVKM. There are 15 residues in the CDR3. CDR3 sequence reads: CASGAGVTYQETQYF. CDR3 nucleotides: TGTGCCAGCGGAGCGGGGGTGACGTACCAAGAGACCCAGTACTTC.

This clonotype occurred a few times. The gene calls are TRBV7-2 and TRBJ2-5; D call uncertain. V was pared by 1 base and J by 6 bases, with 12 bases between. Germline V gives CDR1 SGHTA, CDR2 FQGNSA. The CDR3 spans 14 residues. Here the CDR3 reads CASSLGPVPQTQYF. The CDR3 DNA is TGTGCCAGCAGCTTAGGCCCGGTCCCCCAGACCCAGTACTTC.

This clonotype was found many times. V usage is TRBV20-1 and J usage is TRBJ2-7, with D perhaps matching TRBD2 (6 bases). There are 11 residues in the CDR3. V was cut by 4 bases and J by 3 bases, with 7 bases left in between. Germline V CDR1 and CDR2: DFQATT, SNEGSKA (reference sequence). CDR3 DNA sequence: TGCAGTGCTACTAGCGACTACGAGCAGTACTTC. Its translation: CSATSDYEQYF.

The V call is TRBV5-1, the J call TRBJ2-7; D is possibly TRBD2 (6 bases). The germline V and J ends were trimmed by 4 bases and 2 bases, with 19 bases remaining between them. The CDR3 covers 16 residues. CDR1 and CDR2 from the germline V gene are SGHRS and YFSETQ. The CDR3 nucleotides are TGCGCCAGCAGCCCGATTGGACTACCACGAACCTACGAGCAGTACTTC. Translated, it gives CASSPIGLPRTYEQYF.

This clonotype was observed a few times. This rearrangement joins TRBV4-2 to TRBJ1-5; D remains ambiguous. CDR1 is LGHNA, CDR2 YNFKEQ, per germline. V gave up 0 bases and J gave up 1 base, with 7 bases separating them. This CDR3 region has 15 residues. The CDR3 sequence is CASSQDLHSNQPQHF. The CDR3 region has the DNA TGTGCCAGCAGCCAAGACCTGCACAGCAATCAGCCCCAGCATTTT.

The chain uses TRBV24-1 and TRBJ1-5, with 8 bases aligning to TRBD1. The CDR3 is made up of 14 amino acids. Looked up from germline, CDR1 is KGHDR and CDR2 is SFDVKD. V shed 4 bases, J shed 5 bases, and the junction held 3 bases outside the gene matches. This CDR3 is CATSDQTGDQPQHF. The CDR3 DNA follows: TGTGCCACCAGTGACCAGACAGGGGATCAGCCCCAGCATTTT.

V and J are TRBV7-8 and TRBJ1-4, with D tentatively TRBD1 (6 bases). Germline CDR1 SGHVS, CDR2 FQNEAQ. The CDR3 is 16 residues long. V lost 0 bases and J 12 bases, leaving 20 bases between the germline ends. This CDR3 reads CASSLATGQDGEQLFF. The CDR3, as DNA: TGTGCCAGCAGCTTAGCAACAGGGCAGGATGGGGAACAACTGTTTTTT.

The CDR3 loop reads CSATSRISYEQYF. The DNA for the CDR3 is TGCAGTGCCACCTCCAGGATCTCCTACGAGCAGTACTTC. The chain joins TRBV20-1 to TRBJ2-7; no reliable D call. The V end lost 6 bases, the J end lost 0 bases, and 12 bases lay between the germline ends. The CDR3 runs 13 residues. Germline CDR1 and CDR2: DFQATT and SNEGSKA (reference sequence).